Below, one TCR beta chain is given with its context. These data are taken from a study of blood T cell repertoires in COVID-19. The V gene lost 4 bases and the J gene lost 3 bases, with 9 bases spanning the gap. Germline loops: CDR1 LGHDT, CDR2 YNNKEL (reference sequence). The CDR3 covers 13 residues. Here immunoSEQ multiplex PCR was the method, and the copy in TCRdb shows in-frame clones only, minus some. The sample shows 300,000 to 350,000 clones, approximately 86% of them seen only once. This receptor was taken from a man between 18 and 29 years old with active or convalescent COVID-19. Source material: peripheral blood. J is TRBJ2-5 and V is TRBV3-1 (or the pseudogene TRBV3-2); a possible D gene is TRBD2 (5 bases). The CDR3 here is CASSPLGEETQYF. The CDR3 bases are TGTGCCAGCAGCCCCCTCGGGGAAGAGACCCAGTACTTC.